A selection of T cell receptor beta chains follows, all from one sample in a study of blood T cell repertoires in COVID-19. Using immunoSEQ multiplex PCR, the repertoire was profiled, and TCRdb retains in-frame clones only, with some absent. This table holds around 50,000 clones, 82% found once. Sequencing used peripheral blood. These receptors originate from a woman aged 55-69 years with acute or convalescent COVID-19. CDR3s include the opening cysteine and the closing phenylalanine or tryptophan. Fields, in order: J gene, V gene, D gene, CDR3 protein. A D gene is named only where the DNA matches it firmly.

j_call: TRBJ2-7
v_call: TRBV2
d_call: TRBD1
cdr3_aa: CASSAPGQTYEQYF

j_call: TRBJ1-4
v_call: TRBV9
d_call: NA
cdr3_aa: CASSVVGEPNEKLFF

j_call: TRBJ2-2
v_call: TRBV6-2/TRBV6-3
d_call: TRBD1
cdr3_aa: CASSYRTGTNTGELFF

j_call: TRBJ1-5
v_call: TRBV5-5
d_call: NA
cdr3_aa: CASSLDTPDQPQHF

j_call: TRBJ1-2
v_call: TRBV19
d_call: TRBD1
cdr3_aa: CASSITLQGVGYGYTF

j_call: TRBJ2-7
v_call: TRBV7-2
d_call: NA
cdr3_aa: CASSWESSYEQYF

j_call: TRBJ1-2
v_call: TRBV7-8
d_call: NA
cdr3_aa: CASSPGSGGHSKIYGYTF

j_call: TRBJ2-3
v_call: TRBV21-1
d_call: NA
cdr3_aa: CASSKWKAGGPTQYF

j_call: TRBJ2-3
v_call: TRBV9
d_call: NA
cdr3_aa: CASSVAADTQYF

j_call: TRBJ1-2
v_call: TRBV14
d_call: TRBD1
cdr3_aa: CASSQAGTGNYYGYTF

j_call: TRBJ2-3
v_call: TRBV4-1
d_call: TRBD1
cdr3_aa: CASSQDGQGTDTQYF

j_call: TRBJ1-1
v_call: TRBV6-6
d_call: TRBD1
cdr3_aa: CASTPRRTGDTEAFF

j_call: TRBJ1-6
v_call: TRBV11-2
d_call: TRBD1
cdr3_aa: CASSLNVGQPNSPLHF

j_call: TRBJ1-1
v_call: TRBV2
d_call: NA
cdr3_aa: CASSLGGGEAFF

j_call: TRBJ1-2
v_call: TRBV15
d_call: NA
cdr3_aa: CATSREMGGGYGYTF

j_call: TRBJ1-1
v_call: TRBV6-1
d_call: NA
cdr3_aa: CASSDPPGQRNTEAFF

j_call: TRBJ2-2
v_call: TRBV7-3
d_call: TRBD1
cdr3_aa: CASSLGDRNTGELFF

j_call: TRBJ1-4
v_call: TRBV5-1
d_call: NA
cdr3_aa: CASQVGGSEKLFF